The 27 T cell receptor beta chains in this list originate from one sample, sequenced in a study of blood T cell repertoires in COVID-19. Repertoires were generated with immunoSEQ multiplex PCR, while TCRdb's copy carries only in-frame clones and drops some. The sample lists tens of thousands of clones; around four fifths were seen once. The sample taken for sequencing was peripheral blood. The receptors here all came from a human donor in a cohort sampled during active COVID-19.

V gene TRBV3-1 (or the pseudogene TRBV3-2) combines with J gene TRBJ2-5; 11 bases agree with TRBD2. The CDR3 totals 15 residues. The germline V gene encodes CDR1 LGHDT and CDR2 YNNKEL (reference sequence). V lost 7 bases to trimming and J lost 4 bases; unmatched junction nucleotides: 8. Here the CDR3 DNA reads TGTGCCAGCACCGAAGTAGCGGGGGGGCCAGAGACCCAGTACTTC. It codes for CASTEVAGGPETQYF.

V is TRBV14 and J is TRBJ1-3; D gene unclear. CDR3 length equals 15 residues. V was trimmed by 4 bases and J by 0 bases, leaving 10 bases between them. Germline loops: CDR1 SGHDN, CDR2 FVKESK. The CDR3 DNA sequence: TGTGCCAGCAGCCGGGTCGGGTTCTCTGGAAACACCATATATTTT. Encoded protein: CASSRVGFSGNTIYF.

This clone has a single count. The chain combines TRBV5-4 with TRBJ2-3, with 9 bases that match TRBD2. This CDR3 has 17 amino acids. J was trimmed by 1 base and V by 4 bases; bases with no gene match: 10. Germline CDR1 SGHNT, CDR2 YYREEE (reference sequence). The CDR3 here is CASSPGTSRGRTDTQYF. The CDR3 DNA reads TGTGCCAGCAGCCCCGGGACTAGCCGTGGACGCACAGATACGCAGTATTTT.

In this sample, this clone turned up once. The chain links TRBV29-1 to TRBJ1-2; perhaps TRBD1 as D (6 bases). CDR1 SQVTM and CDR2 ANQGSEA come from the germline V gene. The CDR3 is 13 amino acids. The V and J ends lost 3 bases and 4 bases respectively, with 12 bases between them. In DNA form, the CDR3 reads TGCAGCGTTGAGCAGGGGTCTCGCTATGGCTACACCTTC. As protein: CSVEQGSRYGYTF.

In DNA, the CDR3 is TGTGCCAGCAGCCCCCACGATGAGGAGACGGGCTATGGCTACACCTTC. The encoded protein is CASSPHDEETGYGYTF. The V call is TRBV11-2, the J call TRBJ1-2, with D hard to call. Germline CDR1 SGHAT, CDR2 FQNNGV. This CDR3 region has 16 residues. The V and J ends lost 5 bases and 4 bases respectively, with 20 bases between them.

The chain joins TRBV27 to TRBJ1-6, with 8 bases identical to TRBD1. Losses at the gene ends were 5 bases for V and 10 bases for J; bases not matched to a gene: 10. This CDR3 has 15 amino acids. In germline, CDR1 is MNHEY, CDR2 SMNVEV (reference sequence). The chain's CDR3 is CASSPMDREGSPLHF. The DNA of the CDR3 is TGTGCCAGCAGTCCCATGGACAGGGAAGGCTCACCCCTCCACTTT.

The rearrangement links TRBV6-2 or TRBV6-3 to TRBJ2-2; D is possibly TRBD2 (5 bases). The V and J ends lost 3 bases and 2 bases respectively, with 10 bases between them. The germline V gene has CDR1 MNHEY and CDR2 SVGEGT. This CDR3 spans 15 amino acids. The CDR3 sequence: CASSYRAVNTGELFF. The CDR3 nucleotides read TGTGCCAGCAGTTATAGAGCGGTTAACACCGGGGAGCTGTTTTTT.

This clone was recorded at least ten times. The chain combines TRBV27 with TRBJ1-5, with unresolved D. The germline V and J ends were trimmed by 8 bases and 10 bases, with 15 bases remaining between them. CDR1 MNHEY and CDR2 SMNVEV come from the germline V gene (reference sequence). The CDR3 is 12 residues long. DNA for the CDR3: TGTGCCAGCGGCTTAAGAGGGCAACCCCAGCATTTT. This sequence encodes CASGLRGQPQHF.

Remarks on this clone: A junction end diverges from the germline sequence, so it may reflect a read error. V gene TRBV4-2 combines with J gene TRBJ1-2; D might be TRBD1 (6 bases). From germline, CDR1 is LGHNA and CDR2 YNFKEQ. This CDR3 has 13 amino acids. The CDR3 DNA reads as TGTGCCAGCAGCACCCTCGGACAGCTACCAGTTGCCTTC. Translation gives CASSTLGQLPVAF.

V and J are TRBV10-1 and TRBJ2-7, with 7 bases identical to TRBD1. Trimming took 5 bases from V and 0 from J; bases not matched to a gene: 7. This CDR3 has 15 residues. Germline CDR1 reads WNHNN; CDR2 reads SYGVQD (reference sequence). The CDR3 DNA reads as TGCGCCAGCAGTACTGGACAGGCCAACTCCTACGAGCAGTACTTC. Translating it yields CASSTGQANSYEQYF.

This clone appeared a single time. The chain links TRBV27 to TRBJ2-3; D might be TRBD2 (7 bases). This CDR3 contains 17 residues. V lost 2 bases, J lost 3 bases, and 18 bases lay in between. Germline assignment: CDR1 MNHEY and CDR2 SMNVEV (reference sequence). CDR3 protein: CASSLDGGRRVTDTQYF. The DNA of the CDR3 is TGTGCCAGCAGTTTAGACGGGGGGCGCAGGGTAACAGATACGCAGTATTTT.

V is TRBV6-6 and J is TRBJ2-3; 9 bases align to TRBD2. This CDR3 comprises 14 residues. The V gene end was trimmed by 6 bases and the J gene end by 2 bases; junction bases not matched to a gene: 3. Germline loops: CDR1 MNHNY, CDR2 SVGAGI (reference sequence). The CDR3 is CASRPSGVTDTQYF. The DNA of the CDR3 is TGTGCCAGCAGGCCTAGCGGGGTCACAGATACGCAGTATTTT.

V usage is TRBV10-3 and J usage is TRBJ2-1; 8 nucleotides align to TRBD1. The CDR3 length is 13 residues. In germline, CDR1 is ENHRY, CDR2 SYGVKD. The V gene end was trimmed by 9 bases and the J gene end by 3 bases; junction bases not matched to a gene: 4. CDR3 amino acids: CAMKGTGYNEQFF. The CDR3 DNA follows: TGTGCCATGAAAGGGACAGGCTACAATGAGCAGTTCTTC.

This clone was observed once. The V and J genes are TRBV20-1 and TRBJ1-5; TRBD1 might be the D (6 bases). Germline V gives CDR1 DFQATT, CDR2 SNEGSKA (reference sequence). The CDR3 is 14 residues long. The V end was cut by 3 bases, the J end by 6 bases, with 15 bases between. In DNA form, the CDR3 reads TGCAGTGCTAGTTACGCGGGGGGCGGTCAGCCCCAGCATTTT. It yields the protein CSASYAGGGQPQHF.

The chain is built from TRBV15 and TRBJ1-6; D is perhaps TRBD1 (5 bases). This CDR3 has 14 residues. V lost 1 base and J 8 bases, leaving 9 bases between the germline ends. The germline V gene has CDR1 LNHNV and CDR2 YYDKDF (reference sequence). CDR3 in DNA: TGTGCCACCAGCAGAGGCCGGGGGGATTCACCCCTCCACTTT. Protein: CATSRGRGDSPLHF.

This clone showed up just a few times. CDR3 sequence reads: CAISESGAADTQYF. CDR3 in DNA: TGTGCCATCAGTGAGTCGGGGGCTGCGGATACGCAGTATTTT. The chain combines TRBV10-3 with TRBJ2-3; the D gene is possibly TRBD1 (6 bases). Trimming cost V 0 bases and J 6 bases, with 10 bases left between them. There are 14 residues in the CDR3. Germline CDR1 is ENHRY and CDR2 is SYGVKD.

The V and J genes are TRBV6-5 and TRBJ2-2, with D unclear. The CDR3 sequence is 15 residues long. CDR1 is MNHEY, CDR2 SVGAGI, per germline. Trimming removed 6 bases from V and 0 bases from J, with 11 bases in between. CDR3 DNA sequence: TGTGCCAGCAGCGCCAAAACAACGAACACCGGGGAGCTGTTTTTT. Protein sequence: CASSAKTTNTGELFF.

This clone was observed a single time. This chain uses TRBV10-3 with TRBJ1-6, with unresolved D. The CDR3 extends over 13 amino acids. CDR1 is ENHRY and CDR2 is SYGVKD in the germline V gene. The germline V and J ends were trimmed by 7 bases and 8 bases, with 12 bases remaining between them. CDR3 coding DNA: TGTGCCATCATGGCAGGCAATTATTCACCCCTCCACTTT. Translated: CAIMAGNYSPLHF.

The chain is built from TRBV12-3 or TRBV12-4 and TRBJ2-5, with unresolved D. V lost 6 bases and J lost 3, with 8 bases in between. CDR3 length equals 12 residues. The CDR3 coding sequence is TGTGCCAGCAGGCGGCGAGAAGAGACCCAGTACTTC. Encoded protein: CASRRREETQYF.

The chain employs TRBV7-2 and TRBJ2-7; possible D gene TRBD2, 5 bases. The CDR3 is 15 residues long. The ends were cut back, 8 bases at V and 7 bases at J, with 24 bases in the middle. The germline V gene has CDR1 SGHTA and CDR2 FQGNSA. The CDR3 here is CASAVGVAQRWEQYF. The CDR3 nucleotides are TGTGCCAGCGCCGTCGGGGTAGCCCAACGGTGGGAGCAGTACTTC.

This rearrangement joins TRBV4-1 to TRBJ2-3; D remains ambiguous. Germline assignment: CDR1 MGHRA and CDR2 YSYEKL. V was pared by 5 bases and J by 1 base, with 10 bases between. The CDR3 has 14 amino acids. The CDR3 loop is CASSALAGTDTQYF. CDR3 nucleotide sequence: TGCGCCAGCAGCGCTTTGGCCGGCACAGATACGCAGTATTTT.

The rearrangement joins TRBV5-1 to TRBJ2-7, with TRBD1 identical over 8 bases. The length of the CDR3 is 16 residues. Germline CDR1 SGHRS, CDR2 YFSETQ. V lost 4 bases to trimming and J lost 6 bases; unmatched junction nucleotides: 15. The CDR3 is CASSPLPGQGSREQYF. CDR3 nucleotide sequence: TGCGCCAGCAGCCCGCTCCCCGGACAGGGCTCCCGCGAGCAGTACTTC.

The chain has TRBV4-1 and TRBJ1-5; 8 bases match TRBD1. The germline V gene has CDR1 MGHRA and CDR2 YSYEKL. Unmatched junction bases numbered 16, after V lost 4 bases and J lost 2 bases. This CDR3 contains 19 residues. The CDR3 loop reads CASSRVIGQGVWGNQPQHF. CDR3 in DNA: TGCGCCAGCAGCCGCGTGATCGGACAGGGAGTTTGGGGCAATCAGCCCCAGCATTTT.

The chain is built from TRBV19 and TRBJ1-2; possible D gene TRBD1, 6 bases. V lost 4 bases and J 6 bases, leaving 12 bases between the germline ends. CDR1 LNHDA and CDR2 SQIVND come from the germline V gene (reference sequence). This CDR3 is built from 13 residues. CDR3 protein: CASSKTGKDGYTF. For the CDR3, the DNA is TGTGCCAGTAGTAAAACAGGGAAGGATGGCTACACCTTC.

This clone came up many times. The V call is TRBV13, the J call TRBJ1-1; D is unresolved. Between the trimmed V and J ends, which lost 5 bases and 4 bases, there was a span of 14 bases. The germline V gene has CDR1 PRHDT and CDR2 FYEKMQ (reference sequence). CDR3 length: 14 amino acids. CDR3 nucleotides: TGTGCCAGCAGCACTAGGGTGGGTATCACTGAAGCTTTCTTT. Its protein product is CASSTRVGITEAFF.

The chain employs TRBV6-5 and TRBJ2-1; TRBD2 matches at 10 bases. The germline gives CDR1 MNHEY, CDR2 SVGAGI. The CDR3 length is 16 residues. V lost 1 base, J lost 3 bases, and 3 bases stayed unmatched. The CDR3 is CASSYWASGGYNEQFF. The CDR3 DNA sequence: TGTGCCAGCAGTTACTGGGCTAGCGGGGGCTACAATGAGCAGTTCTTC.

CDR3 loop: CASSWGLVSPDTQYF. The DNA of the CDR3 is TGCGCCAGCAGCTGGGGACTAGTGTCTCCAGATACGCAGTATTTT. J is TRBJ2-3 and V is TRBV5-1, with 8 positions matching TRBD2. Germline CDR1 SGHRS, CDR2 YFSETQ. The J segment lost 4 bases and the V segment lost 3 bases, leaving 7 bases of the junction unmatched. The CDR3 covers 15 residues.